This passage covers 30 T cell receptor beta chains from one sample sequenced in a study of radiotherapy plus CTLA-4 blockade in lung cancer. TCRdb's table, derived via immunoSEQ multiplex PCR, lists solely in-frame clones and lacks some. The data hold 40,000 to 55,000 clones, with roughly four fifths observed a single time. The specimen comprised peripheral blood, sampled from a patient treated with radiotherapy plus ipilimumab. These receptors were taken from a human donor with non-small cell lung cancer whose response to radiotherapy plus ipilimumab could not be evaluated.

The chain couples TRBV29-1 to TRBJ2-5; possibly TRBD1 for D (5 bases). V lost 3 bases to trimming and J lost 4 bases, with 15 bases between them. The CDR3 totals 14 residues. CDR1 SQVTM and CDR2 ANQGSEA come from the germline V gene. The CDR3 DNA reads TGCAGCGTTGATGGGGTCTTGGGGCGAGAGACCCAGTACTTC. As protein: CSVDGVLGRETQYF.

This clone was counted between two and nine times. This sequence joins TRBV4-2 and TRBJ2-1, with 15 bases identical to TRBD2. The junction had 7 bases not matched to a gene; V was cut back by 1 base and J by 0 bases. The CDR3 contains 20 residues. The germline gives CDR1 LGHNA, CDR2 YNFKEQ. Here the CDR3 DNA reads TGTGCCAGCAGCCAAGGGGGTGGGACTAGCGGGAGGAGCTCCTACAATGAGCAGTTCTTC. Translated, it gives CASSQGGGTSGRSSYNEQFF.

The rearrangement links TRBV4-2 to TRBJ2-3, with TRBD2 matching over 7 bases. The germline CDR1 and CDR2 sequences are LGHNA and YNFKEQ. CDR3 length: 16 amino acids. J was trimmed by 0 bases and V by 1 base; bases with no gene match: 4. CDR3 bases: TGTGCCAGCAGCCAAGGGGGGGGGACTAGCACAGATACGCAGTATTTT. Its protein is CASSQGGGTSTDTQYF.

The V call is TRBV20-1, the J call TRBJ2-7, with TRBD2 identical over 7 bases. There are 11 residues in the CDR3. Germline lookup yields CDR1 DFQATT and CDR2 SNEGSKA (reference sequence). V trimming: 7 bases; J trimming: 4 bases; junction bases outside the gene matches: 4. CDR3 residues: CSVAGEYEQYF. CDR3 sequence (DNA): TGCAGTGTTGCGGGGGAATACGAGCAGTACTTC.

Here the CDR3 reads CAISESVTGLHEQFF. CDR3 sequence (DNA): TGTGCCATCAGTGAGTCCGTAACAGGGTTGCATGAGCAGTTCTTC. The chain is built from TRBV10-3 and TRBJ2-1; perhaps TRBD1 as D (6 bases). This CDR3 is built from 15 residues. Germline CDR1 and CDR2: ENHRY and SYGVKD. V lost 0 bases and J 8 bases, leaving 14 bases between the germline ends.

The V gene is TRBV19, the J gene TRBJ1-5; TRBD1 matches 7 bases. The junction had 9 bases not matched to a gene; V was cut back by 4 bases and J by 9 bases. Germline loops: CDR1 LNHDA, CDR2 SQIVND (reference sequence). The CDR3 consists of 14 residues. CDR3 amino acids: CASSTQQGWWPQHF. Here the CDR3 DNA reads TGTGCCAGTAGTACTCAACAGGGGTGGTGGCCCCAGCATTTT.

The chain links TRBV19 to TRBJ2-7; 8 nucleotides align to TRBD1. This CDR3 has 16 amino acids. Looked up from germline, CDR1 is LNHDA and CDR2 is SQIVND (reference sequence). Unmatched junction bases numbered 12, after V lost 6 bases and J lost 2 bases. The CDR3 bases are TGTGCCAGTAGAAGGACAGGGACGCAACAACCCTACGAGCAGTACTTC. This encodes CASRRTGTQQPYEQYF.

V and J are TRBV7-6 and TRBJ2-3; TRBD2 matches 9 bases. Germline loops: CDR1 SGHVS, CDR2 FNYEAQ. Trimming at V came to 3 bases and at J to 3 bases, leaving 7 bases not matched to a gene. The CDR3 consists of 16 residues. In DNA form, the CDR3 reads TGTGCCAGCAGCTTGGGCGGGAGGGCCCGAACAGATACGCAGTATTTT. Its protein is CASSLGGRARTDTQYF.

The chain recombines TRBV7-2 with TRBJ2-2; no definite D call. The germline V gene encodes CDR1 SGHTA and CDR2 FQGNSA. Trimming stripped 5 bases from V and 1 base from J, with 11 bases between. The CDR3 spans 15 residues. This chain's CDR3 is CASSLASQNTGELFF. CDR3 nucleotide sequence: TGTGCCAGCAGCCTGGCCTCCCAGAACACCGGGGAGCTGTTTTTT.

The gene calls are TRBV5-6 and TRBJ2-7; 7 nucleotides agree with TRBD1. There are 14 residues in the CDR3. Losses at the gene ends were 2 bases for V and 2 bases for J; bases not matched to a gene: 4. CDR1 and CDR2 (germline): SGHDT, YYEEEE. CDR3 loop: CASSFDRVAYEQYF. For the CDR3, the DNA is TGTGCCAGCAGCTTCGACAGGGTAGCCTACGAGCAGTACTTC.

The chain employs TRBV7-2 and TRBJ2-7, with 12 bases aligning to TRBD1. The germline V gene has CDR1 SGHTA and CDR2 FQGNSA. This CDR3 comprises 16 residues. V lost 1 base to trimming and J lost 6 bases; unmatched junction nucleotides: 7. For the CDR3, the DNA is TGTGCCAGCAGCTTAGGACAGGGACAGGGGGCAGTCGAGCAGTACTTC. Residues: CASSLGQGQGAVEQYF. The full variable domain, in which reference TRBV7-2 and TRBJ2-7 provide the parts outside the CDR3, is GAGVSQSPSNKVTEKGKDVELRCDPISGHTALYWYRQSLGQGLEFLIYFQGNSAPDKSGLPSDRFSAERTGGSVSTLTIQRTQQEDSAVYLCASSLGQGQGAVEQYFGPGTRLTVT.

The J gene is TRBJ2-1, the V gene TRBV9, with D perhaps matching TRBD2 (6 bases). This CDR3 region has 13 residues. Per the germline V gene, CDR1 is SGDLS and CDR2 is YYNGEE. The V gene lost 3 bases and the J gene lost 3 bases, with 7 bases spanning the gap. The CDR3 DNA reads TGTGCCAGCAGCGGGGGGGTCTACAATGAGCAGTTCTTC. Translation gives CASSGGVYNEQFF.

The gene calls are TRBV13 and TRBJ1-6; 8 nucleotides align to TRBD1. Per germline, CDR1 PRHDT and CDR2 FYEKMQ (reference sequence). This CDR3 region has 17 residues. J lost 9 bases, V lost 5 bases, and 15 bases had no gene match. The CDR3 DNA follows: TGTGCCAGCAGCGACAGGGGCCACGGCGGGGGCTCTTCACCCCTCCACTTT. Translating gives CASSDRGHGGGSSPLHF.

The chain uses TRBV19 and TRBJ2-2; possibly TRBD2 for D (6 bases). CDR3 length: 19 amino acids. CDR1 is LNHDA and CDR2 is SQIVND in the germline V gene (reference sequence). Trimming left V 7 bases short and J 3 bases short, with 27 bases between. CDR3 in amino acids: CASNPTAGWDWSYTGELFF. The DNA of the CDR3 is TGTGCCAGTAATCCTACTGCGGGGTGGGACTGGTCATACACCGGGGAGCTGTTTTTT. The entire variable domain, with the rest obtained from reference TRBV19 and TRBJ2-2, is as follows: DGGITQSPKYLFRKEGQNVTLSCEQNLNHDAMYWYRQDPGQGLRLIYYSQIVNDFQKGDIAEGYSVSREKKESFPLTVTSAQKNPTAFYLCASNPTAGWDWSYTGELFFGEGSRLTVL.

The chain is built from TRBV4-3 and TRBJ1-3; no reliable D call. The CDR3 is 15 amino acids. The germline V gene encodes CDR1 LGHNA and CDR2 YSLEER. The germline V and J ends were trimmed by 3 bases and 1 base, with 10 bases remaining between them. DNA of the CDR3: TGCGCCAGCAGCCAGGGTAGGGAGTCTGGAAACACCATATATTTT. It specifies CASSQGRESGNTIYF.

This chain links TRBV5-1 with TRBJ2-5; TRBD2 matches at 16 bases. CDR3 length equals 20 residues. Germline V gene sequence: CDR1 SGHRS, CDR2 YFSETQ. The J segment lost 1 base and the V segment lost 3 bases, leaving 12 bases of the junction unmatched. CDR3 sequence reads: CASSSELGTSGGAVQETQYF. The CDR3 bases are TGCGCCAGCAGCTCGGAACTAGGGACTAGCGGGGGGGCTGTCCAAGAGACCCAGTACTTC.

The chain has TRBV5-1 and TRBJ2-5; 7 bases align to TRBD2. Per the germline V gene, CDR1 is SGHRS and CDR2 is YFSETQ. This CDR3 is 15 amino acids long. V gave up 0 bases and J gave up 2 bases; unmatched junction bases: 4. Here the CDR3 reads CASSLGGTKQETQYF. The DNA for the CDR3 is TGCGCCAGCAGCTTGGGGGGGACTAAACAAGAGACCCAGTACTTC.

Only one count was recorded for this clone. J is TRBJ2-5 and V is TRBV7-2; 9 bases match TRBD1. Trimming cost V 0 bases and J 1 base; bases outside gene matches: 3. Germline V gene lookup returns CDR1 SGHTA and CDR2 FQGNSA. CDR3 size: 16 residues. The CDR3 sequence: CASSLAGQGGQETQYF. In DNA, the CDR3 is TGTGCCAGCAGCTTAGCGGGACAGGGCGGCCAAGAGACCCAGTACTTC. The full variable domain, its missing parts supplied by reference TRBV7-2 and TRBJ2-5, is GAGVSQSPSNKVTEKGKDVELRCDPISGHTALYWYRQSLGQGLEFLIYFQGNSAPDKSGLPSDRFSAERTGGSVSTLTIQRTQQEDSAVYLCASSLAGQGGQETQYFGPGTRLLVL.

This clone showed up just once. The chain joins TRBV18 to TRBJ2-5, with 9 bases fitting TRBD1. The CDR3 totals 14 residues. The germline CDR1 and CDR2 sequences are KGHSH and LQKENI. The ends lost 6 bases at V and 2 bases at J; junction bases unmatched: 4. CDR3 nucleotides: TGTGCCAGCTCGCCGGGACAGGGTCAAGAGACCCAGTACTTC. Translating it yields CASSPGQGQETQYF.

V gene TRBV11-2 combines with J gene TRBJ2-7, with TRBD2 matching 7 bases. CDR1 is SGHAT, CDR2 FQNNGV, per germline. The CDR3 is 13 residues long. V shed 7 bases and J 3 bases; nucleotides not matched to a gene: 6. The CDR3 nucleotides are TGTGCCAGCACGATTTGGGAGGGCTACGAGCAGTACTTC. Translation: CASTIWEGYEQYF.

The table lists this clone with a count of one. This sequence joins TRBV19 and TRBJ2-1; D may be TRBD1 (8 bases). This CDR3 has 13 residues. The germline CDR1 and CDR2 sequences are LNHDA and SQIVND (reference sequence). V shed 6 bases and J shed 7 bases, with 13 bases lying between them. This chain's CDR3 is CASSDRGGNEQFF. The CDR3 DNA follows: TGTGCCAGTAGCGACAGGGGAGGGAATGAGCAGTTCTTC.

The J gene is TRBJ1-2, the V gene TRBV7-2; D is uncertain. The CDR3 has 15 amino acids. From germline, CDR1 is SGHTA and CDR2 FQGNSA. The V end was cut by 5 bases, the J end by 4 bases, with 17 bases between. Written as DNA, the CDR3 is TGTGCCAGCAGCCCGAGTTGGAGGGAAGGCTATGGCTACACCTTC. Amino acid sequence: CASSPSWREGYGYTF.

This clone was counted between two and nine times. The chain is built from TRBV7-8 and TRBJ1-2; tentatively, D is TRBD1 (6 bases). Germline CDR1 and CDR2: SGHVS and FQNEAQ. This CDR3 is 14 amino acids long. V was pared by 1 base and J by 8 bases, with 14 bases between. The CDR3 spells CASSLERGLGGYTF. The CDR3 nucleotides read TGTGCCAGCAGCTTAGAGCGGGGGCTAGGGGGCTACACCTTC.

Concerning this clone: The junction does not match germline at one end; this may be a read error. V is TRBV4-2 and J is TRBJ2-3, with 12 nucleotides matching TRBD2. The CDR3 consists of 16 residues. Per germline, CDR1 LGHNA and CDR2 YNFKEQ. In DNA, the CDR3 is TGTGCCAGCAGCCAGACCCCTAGCGGGGGGGAAGATGCGCAGTATTTT. Protein: CASSQTPSGGEDAQYF.

This clone was counted a single time. The chain carries TRBV30 and TRBJ2-3; TRBD2 is a possible D gene (5 bases). Trimming removed 1 base from V and 0 bases from J, with 14 bases in between. Germline loops: CDR1 GTSNPN, CDR2 SVGIG (reference sequence). The CDR3 consists of 16 residues. CDR3 sequence: CAWSASLGGSTDTQYF. As DNA, the CDR3 is TGTGCCTGGAGTGCCTCCCTGGGCGGGAGCACAGATACGCAGTATTTT.

J is TRBJ1-2 and V is TRBV4-3, with D possibly being TRBD1 (5 bases). Per germline, CDR1 LGHNA and CDR2 YSLEER. The CDR3 is 16 amino acids. The V and J ends lost 0 bases and 4 bases respectively, with 15 bases between them. The CDR3 spells CASSQEARGLGYGYTF. The CDR3 DNA reads as TGCGCCAGCAGCCAAGAGGCCCGGGGACTCGGCTATGGCTACACCTTC.

In this sample, this clone turned up a few times. V usage is TRBV30 and J usage is TRBJ2-7, with D maybe TRBD2 (5 bases). V lost 5 bases to trimming and J lost 2 bases, with 13 bases between them. CDR3 length equals 13 residues. CDR1 GTSNPN and CDR2 SVGIG come from the germline V gene (reference sequence). CDR3 loop: CAWLDRRTYEQYF. CDR3 sequence (DNA): TGTGCCTGGCTCGATAGGAGGACCTACGAGCAGTACTTC.

The chain joins TRBV27 to TRBJ1-4; D possibly corresponds to TRBD1 (5 bases). The CDR3 sequence is 16 residues long. V was cut by 5 bases and J by 4 bases, with 17 bases left in between. Germline-derived CDR1 and CDR2 are MNHEY and SMNVEV (reference sequence). CDR3 in DNA: TGTGCCAGCAGTCCCCGGGGGGGTCGTAGTAATGAAAAACTGTTTTTT. Residues: CASSPRGGRSNEKLFF.

The rearrangement links TRBV4-3 to TRBJ2-7; 9 positions agree with TRBD1. The CDR3 runs to 17 residues. J was trimmed by 3 bases and V by 0 bases; bases with no gene match: 9. Germline V CDR1 and CDR2: LGHNA, YSLEER. CDR3 loop: CASSQDRGTGSVYEQYF. In DNA, the CDR3 is TGCGCCAGCAGCCAAGATCGGGGGACAGGGTCCGTCTACGAGCAGTACTTC.

The J gene is TRBJ2-5, the V gene TRBV7-2; 9 bases map to TRBD2. The junction had 14 bases not matched to a gene; V was cut back by 5 bases and J by 13 bases. From germline, CDR1 is SGHTA and CDR2 FQGNSA. The CDR3 runs 14 residues. CDR3 protein: CASSPRLPSGARYF. The DNA of the CDR3 is TGTGCCAGCAGCCCCCGCCTCCCTAGCGGGGCCAGGTACTTC. Full variable domain (remainder filled in from reference TRBV7-2 and TRBJ2-5): GAGVSQSPSNKVTEKGKDVELRCDPISGHTALYWYRQSLGQGLEFLIYFQGNSAPDKSGLPSDRFSAERTGGSVSTLTIQRTQQEDSAVYLCASSPRLPSGARYFGPGTRLLVL.